The present TCR beta chain was sequenced within a study of identical twins. Study findings and constraints: For monozygotic twins, models underestimated out-of-frame TCR alpha sharing.

The CDR3 spans 12 residues. The V end was cut by 0 bases, the J end by 14 bases, with 11 bases between. With respect to this clonotype: What it recognizes is unknown.

Each CDR3 protein gets one entry after TCRdb re-called the 5' RACE reads with MiXCR. The repertoire has 350,000 to 500,000 distinct CDR3 sequences, around a sixth of them found once; the top ten carry 12%. The sample consisted of naive T cells sorted from blood. The TCR comes from a man aged 50 or older in good health. The chain joins TRBV23-1 to TRBJ2-1; a possible D gene is TRBD1 (6 bases). Being an ORF, TRBV23-1 has a function that is uncertain. CDR3 protein: CASSQSRRQEFF. The DNA of the CDR3 is TGCGCCAGCAGTCAATCAAGGAGACAGGAGTTCTTC.